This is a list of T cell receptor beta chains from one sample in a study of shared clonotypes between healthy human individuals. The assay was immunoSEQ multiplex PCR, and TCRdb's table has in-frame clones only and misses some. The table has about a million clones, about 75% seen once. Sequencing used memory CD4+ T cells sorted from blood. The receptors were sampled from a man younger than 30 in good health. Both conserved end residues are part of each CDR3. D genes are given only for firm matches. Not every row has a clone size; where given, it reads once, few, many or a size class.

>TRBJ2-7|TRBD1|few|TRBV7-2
CASSGRVGTANEQYF
TGTGCCAGCAGCGGTAGGGTGGGGACAGCGAACGAGCAGTACTTC
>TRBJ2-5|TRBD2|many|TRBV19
CASSIAVTSGGAKTQYF
TGTGCCAGTAGTATAGCCGTGACTAGCGGGGGGGCGAAGACCCAGTACTTC
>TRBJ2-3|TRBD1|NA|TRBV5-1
CASSPGDRGIDTQYF
TGCGCCAGCAGCCCAGGGGACAGGGGAATAGATACGCAGTATTTT
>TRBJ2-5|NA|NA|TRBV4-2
CASSQDLHSYPYF
TGTGCCAGCAGCCAAGATCTGCACAGCTACCCGTACTTC
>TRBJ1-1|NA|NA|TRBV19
CASRFGQIGTEAFF
TGTGCCAGTAGGTTCGGACAAATAGGAACTGAAGCTTTCTTT
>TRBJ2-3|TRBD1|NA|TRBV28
CASSRDRGLTSTDTQYF
TGTGCCAGCAGTAGGGACAGGGGCCTTACTAGCACAGATACGCAGTATTTT
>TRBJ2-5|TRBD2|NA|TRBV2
CASRATSGQETQYF
TGTGCCAGCAGAGCGACTAGCGGGCAAGAGACCCAGTACTTC
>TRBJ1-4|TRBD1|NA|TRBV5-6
CASSLTRTGEGEKLFF
TGTGCCAGCAGCTTGACCCGGACAGGAGAGGGGGAAAAACTGTTTTTT
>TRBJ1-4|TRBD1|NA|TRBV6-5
CASSRTGGTNEKLFF
TGTGCCAGCAGCAGAACAGGGGGCACTAATGAAAAACTGTTTTTT
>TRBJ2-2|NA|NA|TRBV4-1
CASSQDRTSYTGELFF
TGCGCCAGCAGCCAAGATAGAACGAGTTACACCGGGGAGCTGTTTTTT
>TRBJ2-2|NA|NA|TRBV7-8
CATRLDRAGELFF
TGTGCCACCCGACTAGATAGGGCCGGGGAGCTGTTTTTT
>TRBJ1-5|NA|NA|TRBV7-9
CASSLGEAAREGNQPQHF
TGTGCCAGCAGCTTAGGAGAGGCCGCTAGAGAGGGCAATCAGCCCCAGCATTTT
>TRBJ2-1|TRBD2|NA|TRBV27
CASSPGLAGVNEQFF
TGTGCCAGCAGTCCCGGACTAGCGGGAGTAAATGAGCAGTTCTTC
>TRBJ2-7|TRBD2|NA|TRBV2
CASKGGGSYEQYF
TGTGCCAGCAAGGGCGGGGGGTCCTACGAGCAGTACTTC
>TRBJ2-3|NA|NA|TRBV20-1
CSAYKYTQYF
TGCAGTGCCTACAAGTACACGCAGTATTTT
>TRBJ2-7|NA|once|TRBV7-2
CASSLVGGASYEQYF
TGTGCCAGCAGCTTAGTGGGGGGCGCCTCCTACGAGCAGTACTTC
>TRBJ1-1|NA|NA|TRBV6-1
CASSVAGLTEAFF
TGTGCCAGCAGTGTAGCGGGGCTCACTGAAGCTTTCTTT
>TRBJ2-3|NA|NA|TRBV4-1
CASSPGQPTDTQYF
TGCGCCAGCAGCCCCGGACAGCCCACAGATACGCAGTATTTT
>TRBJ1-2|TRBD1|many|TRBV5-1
CASRAGTGDGYTF
TGCGCCAGCAGGGCCGGGACAGGAGATGGCTACACCTTC
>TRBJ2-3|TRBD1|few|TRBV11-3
CASSLGQGSYTDTQYF
TGTGCCAGCAGCTTAGGACAGGGGTCGTACACAGATACGCAGTATTTT
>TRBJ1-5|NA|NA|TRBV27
CASRGPARNQPQHF
TGTGCCAGCAGAGGGCCGGCGAGGAATCAGCCCCAGCATTTT
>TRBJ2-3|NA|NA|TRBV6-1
CASTPGLVAPDTQYF
TGTGCCAGCACCCCTGGCCTAGTGGCGCCAGATACGCAGTATTTT
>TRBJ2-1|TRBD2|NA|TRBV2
CASSESSGGAAEQFF
TGTGCCAGCAGTGAATCTAGCGGGGGGGCCGCGGAGCAGTTCTTC
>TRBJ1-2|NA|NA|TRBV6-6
CASSFSTGPYGYTF
TGTGCCAGCAGTTTTTCTACAGGACCCTATGGCTACACCTTC
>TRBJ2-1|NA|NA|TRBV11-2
CASSLDWALNEQFF
TGTGCCAGCAGCTTAGATTGGGCTCTCAATGAGCAGTTCTTC
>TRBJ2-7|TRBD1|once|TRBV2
CASRRDRSYYEQYF
TGTGCCAGCAGACGGGACAGATCTTACTACGAGCAGTACTTC
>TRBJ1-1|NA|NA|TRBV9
CASSVELNTEAFF
TGTGCCAGCAGCGTAGAACTTAACACTGAAGCTTTCTTT
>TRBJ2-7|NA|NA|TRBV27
CASSAVTAYEQYF
TGTGCCAGCAGCGCCGTGACAGCCTACGAGCAGTACTTC
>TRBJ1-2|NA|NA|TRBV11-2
CASSLGGVYGYTF
TGTGCCAGCAGCTTAGGAGGGGTCTATGGCTACACCTTC
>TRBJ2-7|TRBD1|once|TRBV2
CASSPPSGTGGHEQYF
TGTGCCAGCAGTCCTCCCAGCGGGACAGGGGGCCACGAGCAGTACTTC
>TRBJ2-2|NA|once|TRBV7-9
CASSFHRDTGELFF
TGTGCCAGCAGCTTCCACAGGGATACCGGGGAGCTGTTTTTT
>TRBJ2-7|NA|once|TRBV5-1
CASSSSGAPYEQYF
TGCGCCAGCAGCTCATCAGGGGCCCCCTACGAGCAGTACTTC
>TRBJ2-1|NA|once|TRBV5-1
CASSSAGTLARNEQFF
TGCGCCAGCAGCTCCGCCGGGACCCTGGCCCGGAATGAGCAGTTCTTC
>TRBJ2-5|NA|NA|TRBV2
CASAKYQETQYF
TGTGCCAGCGCTAAGTACCAAGAGACCCAGTACTTC
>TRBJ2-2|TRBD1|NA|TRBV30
CAWTGGPSNTGELFF
TGTGCCTGGACAGGGGGTCCCTCGAACACCGGGGAGCTGTTTTTT
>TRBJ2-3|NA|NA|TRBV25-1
CASSADNTDTQYF
TGTGCCAGCAGTGCCGACAACACAGATACGCAGTATTTT
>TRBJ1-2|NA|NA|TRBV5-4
CASSSSREGYGYTF
TGTGCCAGCAGCTCCAGCAGGGAGGGCTATGGCTACACCTTC
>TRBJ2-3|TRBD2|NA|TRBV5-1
CASSLREGGRADTQYF
TGCGCCAGCAGCCTCCGGGAGGGGGGGCGTGCAGATACGCAGTATTTT
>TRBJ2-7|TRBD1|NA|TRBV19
CASRDRGKRDEQYF
TGTGCCAGTAGGGACAGGGGAAAAAGGGACGAGCAGTACTTC
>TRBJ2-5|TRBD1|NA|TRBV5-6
CASSFSWGQGGQETQYF
TGTGCCAGCAGCTTTTCCTGGGGACAGGGTGGGCAAGAGACCCAGTACTTC
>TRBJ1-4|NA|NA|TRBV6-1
CASRQTLNEKLFF
TGTGCCAGCAGACAGACACTTAATGAAAAACTGTTTTTT
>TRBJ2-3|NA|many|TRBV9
CASSVGSPTDTQYF
TGTGCCAGCAGCGTAGGTTCCCCCACAGATACGCAGTATTTT
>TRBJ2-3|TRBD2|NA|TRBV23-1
CASSLFGLASRITDTQYF
TGCGCCAGCAGTCTATTTGGACTAGCCTCGAGAATTACAGATACGCAGTATTTT
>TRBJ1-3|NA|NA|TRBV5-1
CASSLVGTSHSGNTIYF
TGCGCCAGCAGCTTGGTGGGGACTTCGCACTCTGGAAACACCATATATTTT
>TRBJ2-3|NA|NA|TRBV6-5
CASSSWTDTQYF
TGTGCCAGCAGTTCTTGGACAGATACGCAGTATTTT
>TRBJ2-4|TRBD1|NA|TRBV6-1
CASSEGQGFNKNIQYF
TGTGCCAGCAGTGAGGGACAGGGGTTTAACAAAAACATTCAGTACTTC
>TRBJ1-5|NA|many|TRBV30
CAWSGGGNQPQHF
TGTGCCTGGAGTGGGGGAGGCAATCAGCCCCAGCATTTT
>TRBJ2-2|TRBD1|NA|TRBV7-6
CASRSGTENTGELFF
TGTGCCAGCAGGTCCGGGACAGAGAACACCGGGGAGCTGTTTTTT
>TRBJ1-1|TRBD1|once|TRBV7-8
CASSLGDREGAFF
TGTGCCAGCAGCTTAGGTGACAGGGAAGGAGCTTTCTTT
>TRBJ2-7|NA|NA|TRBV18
CASSHPASPHEQYF
TGTGCCAGCTCACACCCGGCCTCTCCCCACGAGCAGTACTTC
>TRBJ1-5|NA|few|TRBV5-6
CASSLGGFSNQPQHF
TGTGCCAGCAGCTTGGGAGGGTTTAGCAATCAGCCCCAGCATTTT
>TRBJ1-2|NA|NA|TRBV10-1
CASSVARGNYGYTF
TGCGCCAGCAGTGTAGCGAGGGGTAACTATGGCTACACCTTC
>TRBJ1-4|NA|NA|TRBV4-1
CASSLVQGNEKLFF
TGCGCCAGCAGCCTAGTTCAGGGTAATGAAAAACTGTTTTTT
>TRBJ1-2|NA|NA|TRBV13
CASSLVMGADYGYTF
TGTGCCAGCAGCTTAGTGATGGGGGCGGACTATGGCTACACCTTC
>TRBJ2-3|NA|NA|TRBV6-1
CASSESSFPSTDTQYF
TGTGCCAGCAGTGAATCCTCGTTTCCTAGCACAGATACGCAGTATTTT
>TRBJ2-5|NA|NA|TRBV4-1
CASSQGVGRGGETQYF
TGCGCCAGCAGCCAAGGAGTAGGCAGGGGCGGGGAGACCCAGTACTTC
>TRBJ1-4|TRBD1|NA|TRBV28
CASSFVQGNEKLFF
TGTGCCAGCAGTTTTGTACAGGGGAATGAAAAACTGTTTTTT